This T cell receptor (beta chain) was retrieved from a study of breast tumors, draining lymph nodes, adjacent tissues. The CDR3 is 12 residues long. V dropped 2 bases and J dropped 6 bases, with 10 bases sitting between them. In germline, CDR1 is SQVTM, CDR2 ANQGSEA. The lymph nodes were axillary draining lymph nodes from breast cancer patients. Comment on this clonotype: Its matching antigen is unknown.

Findings and caveats of the study: Tumor TCR diversity was below lymph nodes but above nontumor tissue.

TCRdb redid the calling of the multiplex PCR reads with MiXCR, one entry per CDR3 protein. Of around 130,000 distinct CDR3 sequences in the sample, approximately 32% are singletons; the top ten hold under 2.5%. The sequence was collected from a female donor with breast cancer. Some clones in this sample may be carry-over from other donors' samples. The chain carries TRBV29-1 and TRBJ1-2, with a possible D match to TRBD1 (5 bases). Sample: axillary lymph node tissue. The CDR3 is CSVESGTHGYTF. CDR3 DNA: TGCAGCGTTGAATCAGGGACCCATGGCTACACCTTC. Full variable domain (outside the CDR3, taken from reference TRBV29-1 and TRBJ1-2): SAVISQKPSRDICQRGTSLTIQCQVDSQVTMMFWYRQQPGQSLTLIATANQGSEATYESGFVIDKFPISRPNLTFSTLTVSNMSPEDSSIYLCSVESGTHGYTFGSGTRLTVV.